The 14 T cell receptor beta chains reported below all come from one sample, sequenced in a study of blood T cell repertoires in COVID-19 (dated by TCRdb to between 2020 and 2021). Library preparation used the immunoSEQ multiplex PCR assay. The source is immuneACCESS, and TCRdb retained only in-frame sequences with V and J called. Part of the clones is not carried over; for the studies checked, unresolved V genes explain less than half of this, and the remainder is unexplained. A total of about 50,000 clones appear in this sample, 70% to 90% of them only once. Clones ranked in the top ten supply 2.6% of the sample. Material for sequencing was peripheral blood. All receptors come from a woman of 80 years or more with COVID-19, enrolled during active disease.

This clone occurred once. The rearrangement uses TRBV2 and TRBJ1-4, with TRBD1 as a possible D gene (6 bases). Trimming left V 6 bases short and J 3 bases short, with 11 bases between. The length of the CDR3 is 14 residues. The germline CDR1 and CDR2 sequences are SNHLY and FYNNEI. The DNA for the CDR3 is TGTGCCAGCAGGCTTCCAGGGGCTAATGAAAAACTGTTTTTT. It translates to CASRLPGANEKLFF.

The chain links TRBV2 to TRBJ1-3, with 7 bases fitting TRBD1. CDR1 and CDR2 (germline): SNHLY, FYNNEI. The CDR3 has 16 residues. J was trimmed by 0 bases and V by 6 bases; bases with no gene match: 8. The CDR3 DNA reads TGTGCCAGCAGCTCACAGGGGCCCTACTCTGGAAACACCATATATTTT. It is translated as CASSSQGPYSGNTIYF. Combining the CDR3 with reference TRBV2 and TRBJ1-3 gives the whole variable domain EPEVTQTPSHQVTQMGQEVILRCVPISNHLYFYWYRQILGQKVEFLVSFYNNEISEKSEIFDDQFSVERPDGSNFTLKIRSTKLEDSAMYFCASSSQGPYSGNTIYFGEGSWLTVV.

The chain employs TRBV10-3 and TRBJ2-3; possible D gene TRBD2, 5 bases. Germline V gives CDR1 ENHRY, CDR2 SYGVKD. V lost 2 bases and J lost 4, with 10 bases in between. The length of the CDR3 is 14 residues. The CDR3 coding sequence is TGTGCCATCAGTGAGGGCCTAGCAGCAGATACGCAGTATTTT. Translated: CAISEGLAADTQYF.

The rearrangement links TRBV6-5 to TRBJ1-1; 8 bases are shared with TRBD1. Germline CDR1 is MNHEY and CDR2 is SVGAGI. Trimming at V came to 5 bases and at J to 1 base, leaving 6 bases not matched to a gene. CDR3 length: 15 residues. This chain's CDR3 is CASSKRQGPNTEAFF. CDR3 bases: TGTGCCAGCAGTAAGAGACAGGGGCCGAACACTGAAGCTTTCTTT.

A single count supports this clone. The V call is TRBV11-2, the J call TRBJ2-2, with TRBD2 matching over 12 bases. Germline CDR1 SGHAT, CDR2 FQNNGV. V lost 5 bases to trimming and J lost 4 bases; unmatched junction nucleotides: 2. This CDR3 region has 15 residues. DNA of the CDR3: TGTGCCAGCAGCCGGGGACTAGCGGGCACCGGGGAGCTGTTTTTT. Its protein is CASSRGLAGTGELFF.

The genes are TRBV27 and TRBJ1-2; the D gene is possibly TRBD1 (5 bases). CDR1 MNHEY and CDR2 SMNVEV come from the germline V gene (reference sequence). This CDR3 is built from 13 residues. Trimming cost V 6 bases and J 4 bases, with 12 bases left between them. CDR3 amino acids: CASRQASSYGYTF. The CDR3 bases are TGTGCCAGCAGACAGGCCTCTTCCTATGGCTACACCTTC.

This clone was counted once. CDR3 sequence (DNA): TGTGCCAGCAGCTTGCCTAGCGGGAGTTCCAATGAGCAGTTCTTC. Residues: CASSLPSGSSNEQFF. The chain is built from TRBV5-4 and TRBJ2-1; 10 bases map to TRBD2. J was trimmed by 6 bases and V by 1 base; bases with no gene match: 4. The germline V gene encodes CDR1 SGHNT and CDR2 YYREEE (reference sequence). The CDR3 runs to 15 residues.

The CDR3 bases are TGTGCCATCAGGAAGGGGGTGAACACTGAAGCTTTCTTT. It codes for CAIRKGVNTEAFF. The rearrangement uses TRBV10-3 and TRBJ1-1; TRBD1 is a possible D gene (6 bases). Trimming stripped 6 bases from V and 0 bases from J, with 8 bases between. This CDR3 has 13 residues. Germline V gene data show CDR1 as ENHRY and CDR2 as SYGVKD.

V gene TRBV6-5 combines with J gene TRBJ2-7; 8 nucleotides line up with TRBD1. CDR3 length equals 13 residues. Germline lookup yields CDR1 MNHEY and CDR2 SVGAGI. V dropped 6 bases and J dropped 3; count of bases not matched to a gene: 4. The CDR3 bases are TGTGCCAGCAGGAGGACAGGGCTCTACGAGCAGTACTTC. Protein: CASRRTGLYEQYF.

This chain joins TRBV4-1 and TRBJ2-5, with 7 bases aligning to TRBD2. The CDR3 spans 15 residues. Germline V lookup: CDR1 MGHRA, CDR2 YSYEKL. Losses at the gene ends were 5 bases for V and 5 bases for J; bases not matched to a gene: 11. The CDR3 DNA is TGCGCCAGCAGCACCCCCCCGGGGGGTTCGGAGACCCAGTACTTC. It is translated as CASSTPPGGSETQYF.

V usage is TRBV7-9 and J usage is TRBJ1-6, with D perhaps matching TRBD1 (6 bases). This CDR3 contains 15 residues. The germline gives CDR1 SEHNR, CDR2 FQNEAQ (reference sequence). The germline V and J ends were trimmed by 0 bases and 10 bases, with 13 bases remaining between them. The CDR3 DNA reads TGTGCCAGCAGCTTAGCGATGGGGGGGCAGTCACCCCTCCACTTT. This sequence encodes CASSLAMGGQSPLHF.

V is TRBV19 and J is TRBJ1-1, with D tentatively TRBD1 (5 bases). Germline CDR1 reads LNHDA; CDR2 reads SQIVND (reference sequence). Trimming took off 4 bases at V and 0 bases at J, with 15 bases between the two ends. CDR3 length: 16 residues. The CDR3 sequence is CASSTPGTKVNTEAFF. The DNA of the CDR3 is TGTGCCAGTAGTACCCCCGGGACTAAAGTGAACACTGAAGCTTTCTTT.

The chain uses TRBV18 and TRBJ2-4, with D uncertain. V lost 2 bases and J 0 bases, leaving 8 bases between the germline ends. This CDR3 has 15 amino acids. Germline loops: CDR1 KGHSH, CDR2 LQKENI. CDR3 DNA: TGTGCCAGCTCACCAAAACAGTTAGCCAAAAACATTCAGTACTTC. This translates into CASSPKQLAKNIQYF.

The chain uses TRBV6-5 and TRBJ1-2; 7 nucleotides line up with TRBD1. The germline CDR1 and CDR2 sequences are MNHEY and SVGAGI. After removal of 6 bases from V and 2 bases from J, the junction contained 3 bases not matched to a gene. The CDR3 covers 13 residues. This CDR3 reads CASSLGQNYGYTF. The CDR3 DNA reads TGTGCCAGCAGCCTGGGACAGAACTATGGCTACACCTTC.